Detailed here is one T cell receptor (beta chain). The table came from immunoSEQ multiplex PCR; TCRdb's copy has only in-frame clones and leaves some out. Among about 74,000 clones listed, over 80% were seen once. These data belong to a study of OX40 agonist ivuxolimab in advanced cancers. V shed 1 base and J shed 1 base, with 7 bases lying between them. The CDR3 length is 14 residues. Per the germline V gene, CDR1 is MNHEY and CDR2 is SMNVEV (reference sequence). Patients were ruled out by autoimmune disease history or systemic immunosuppression. This chain joins TRBV27 and TRBJ1-1; D is uncertain. The TCR was taken from an adult with an advanced solid tumor such as melanoma, head and neck, liver or kidney cancer. The sequencing used CD4+ or CD8+ T cells sorted from blood, collected in a trial of the OX40 agonist ivuxolimab. As DNA, the CDR3 is TGTGCCAGCAGTTTATGGGAGGGGAACACTGAAGCTTTCTTT. Amino acids: CASSLWEGNTEAFF.